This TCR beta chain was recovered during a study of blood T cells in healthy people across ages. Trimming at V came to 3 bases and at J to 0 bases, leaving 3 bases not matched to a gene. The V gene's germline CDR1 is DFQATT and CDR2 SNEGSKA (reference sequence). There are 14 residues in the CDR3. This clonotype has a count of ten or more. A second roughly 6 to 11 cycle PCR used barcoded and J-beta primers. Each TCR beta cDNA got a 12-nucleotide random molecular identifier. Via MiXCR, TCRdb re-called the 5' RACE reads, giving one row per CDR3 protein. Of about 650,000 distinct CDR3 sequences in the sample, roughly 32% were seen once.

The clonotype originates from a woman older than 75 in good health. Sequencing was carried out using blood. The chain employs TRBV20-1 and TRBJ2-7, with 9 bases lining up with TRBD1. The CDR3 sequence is CSASGTGSSYEQYF. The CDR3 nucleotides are TGCAGTGCTAGTGGGACAGGGAGCTCCTACGAGCAGTACTTC.